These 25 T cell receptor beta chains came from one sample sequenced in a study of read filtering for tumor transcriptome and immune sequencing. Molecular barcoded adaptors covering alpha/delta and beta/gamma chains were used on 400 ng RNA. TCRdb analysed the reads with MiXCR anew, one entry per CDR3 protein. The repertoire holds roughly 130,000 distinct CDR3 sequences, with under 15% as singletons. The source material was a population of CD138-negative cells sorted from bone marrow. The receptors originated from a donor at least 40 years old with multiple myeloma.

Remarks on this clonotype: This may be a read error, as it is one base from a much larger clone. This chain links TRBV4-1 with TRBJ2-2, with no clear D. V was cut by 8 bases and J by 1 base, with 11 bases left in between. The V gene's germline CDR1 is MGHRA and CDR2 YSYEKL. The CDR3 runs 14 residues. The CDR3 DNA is TGCGCCAGCGGCCCCCGGTTGAACACCGGGGAGCTGTTTTTT. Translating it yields CASGPRLNTGELFF.

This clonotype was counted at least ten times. CDR3 in DNA: TGCGCCAGCAGCACCGGGACAGGTATCACTGAAGCTTTCTTT. This codes for CASSTGTGITEAFF. This chain uses TRBV5-1 with TRBJ1-1; 8 nucleotides line up with TRBD1. The CDR3 has 14 amino acids. Per germline, CDR1 SGHRS and CDR2 YFSETQ. V trimming: 4 bases; J trimming: 4 bases; junction bases outside the gene matches: 6.

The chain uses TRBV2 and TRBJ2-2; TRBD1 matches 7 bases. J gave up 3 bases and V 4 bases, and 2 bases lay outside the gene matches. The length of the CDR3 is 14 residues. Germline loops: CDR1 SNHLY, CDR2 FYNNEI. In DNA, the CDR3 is TGTGCCAGCAGTGTGCAGGGGGACACCGGGGAGCTGTTTTTT. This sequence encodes CASSVQGDTGELFF.

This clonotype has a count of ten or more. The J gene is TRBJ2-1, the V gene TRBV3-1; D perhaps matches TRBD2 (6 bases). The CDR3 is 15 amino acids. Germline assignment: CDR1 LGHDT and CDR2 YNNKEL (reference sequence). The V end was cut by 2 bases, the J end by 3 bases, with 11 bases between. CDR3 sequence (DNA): TGTGCCAGCAGCCAAAATTCCGGGAGCTACAATGAGCAGTTCTTC. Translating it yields CASSQNSGSYNEQFF.

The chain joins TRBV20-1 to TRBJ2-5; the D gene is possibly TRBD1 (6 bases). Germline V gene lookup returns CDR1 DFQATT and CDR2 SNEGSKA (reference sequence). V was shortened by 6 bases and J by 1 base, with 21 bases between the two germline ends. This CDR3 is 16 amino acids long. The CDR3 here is CSAEGNTGTRQETQYF. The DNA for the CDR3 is TGCAGTGCCGAAGGGAATACAGGGACCCGCCAAGAGACCCAGTACTTC.

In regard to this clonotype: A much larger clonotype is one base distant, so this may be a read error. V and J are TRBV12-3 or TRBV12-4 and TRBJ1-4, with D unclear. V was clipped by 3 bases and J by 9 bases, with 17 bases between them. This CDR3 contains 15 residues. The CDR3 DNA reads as TGTGCCAGCAGTTTTTCCGGACGGAGAAATAAAAAACTGTTTTTT. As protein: CASSFSGRRNKKLFF.

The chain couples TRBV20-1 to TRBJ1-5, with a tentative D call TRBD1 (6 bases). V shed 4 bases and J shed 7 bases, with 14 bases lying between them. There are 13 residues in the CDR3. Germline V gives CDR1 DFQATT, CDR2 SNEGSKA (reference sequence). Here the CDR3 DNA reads TGCAGTGCTATCCCGGCAGGGGACCAGCCCCAGCATTTT. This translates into CSAIPAGDQPQHF.

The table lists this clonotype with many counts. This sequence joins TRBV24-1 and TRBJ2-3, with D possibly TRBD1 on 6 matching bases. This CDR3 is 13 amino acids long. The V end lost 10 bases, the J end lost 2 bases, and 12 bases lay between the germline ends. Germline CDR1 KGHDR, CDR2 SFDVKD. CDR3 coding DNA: TGTGCCACTTCGGACAGTTACACAGATACGCAGTATTTT. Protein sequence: CATSDSYTDTQYF.

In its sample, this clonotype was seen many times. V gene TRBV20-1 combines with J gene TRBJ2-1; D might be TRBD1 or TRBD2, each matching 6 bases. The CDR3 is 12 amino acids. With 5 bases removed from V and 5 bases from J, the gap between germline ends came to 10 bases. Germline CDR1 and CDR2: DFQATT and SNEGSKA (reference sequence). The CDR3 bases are TGCAGTGCTCTTAGGGGGGACAATGAGCAGTTCTTC. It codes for CSALRGDNEQFF.

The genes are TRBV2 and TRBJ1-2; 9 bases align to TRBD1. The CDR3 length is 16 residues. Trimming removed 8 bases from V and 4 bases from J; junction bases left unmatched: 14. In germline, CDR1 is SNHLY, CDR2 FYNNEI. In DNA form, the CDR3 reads TGTGCCAGCGACCCGAATACCAGGACAGGGGTCTATGGCTACACCTTC. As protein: CASDPNTRTGVYGYTF.

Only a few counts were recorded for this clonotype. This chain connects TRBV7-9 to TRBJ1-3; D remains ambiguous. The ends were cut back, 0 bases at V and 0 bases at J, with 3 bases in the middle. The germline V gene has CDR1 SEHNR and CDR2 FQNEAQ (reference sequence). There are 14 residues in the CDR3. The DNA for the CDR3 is TGTGCCAGCAGCTTAGCCAGCTCTGGAAACACCATATATTTT. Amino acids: CASSLASSGNTIYF.

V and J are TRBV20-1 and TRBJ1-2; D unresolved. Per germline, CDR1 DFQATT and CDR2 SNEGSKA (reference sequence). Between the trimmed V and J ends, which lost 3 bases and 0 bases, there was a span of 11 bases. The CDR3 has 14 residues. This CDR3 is CSASGGFANYGYTF. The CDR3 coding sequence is TGCAGTGCTAGCGGAGGTTTCGCTAACTATGGCTACACCTTC.

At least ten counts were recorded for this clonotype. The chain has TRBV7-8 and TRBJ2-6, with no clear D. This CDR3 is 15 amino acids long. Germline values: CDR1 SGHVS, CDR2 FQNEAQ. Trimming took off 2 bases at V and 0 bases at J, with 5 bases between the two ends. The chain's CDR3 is CASSLFVSGANVLTF. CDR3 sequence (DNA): TGTGCCAGCAGCTTATTTGTCTCTGGGGCCAACGTCCTGACTTTC.

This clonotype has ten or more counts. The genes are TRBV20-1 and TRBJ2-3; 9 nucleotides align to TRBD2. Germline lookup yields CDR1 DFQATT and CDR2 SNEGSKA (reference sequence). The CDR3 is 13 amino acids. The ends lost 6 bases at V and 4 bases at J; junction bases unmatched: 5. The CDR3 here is CSAPGLAADTQYF. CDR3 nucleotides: TGCAGTGCCCCGGGACTAGCCGCAGATACGCAGTATTTT.

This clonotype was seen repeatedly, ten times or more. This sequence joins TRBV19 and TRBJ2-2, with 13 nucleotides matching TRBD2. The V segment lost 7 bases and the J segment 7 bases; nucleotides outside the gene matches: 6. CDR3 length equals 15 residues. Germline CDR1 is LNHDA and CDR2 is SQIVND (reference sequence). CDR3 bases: TGTGCCAGTACCCGGACTAGCGGGAGCGGCGGGGAGCTGTTTTTT. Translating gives CASTRTSGSGGELFF. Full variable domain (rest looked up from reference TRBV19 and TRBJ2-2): DGGITQSPKYLFRKEGQNVTLSCEQNLNHDAMYWYRQDPGQGLRLIYYSQIVNDFQKGDIAEGYSVSREKKESFPLTVTSAQKNPTAFYLCASTRTSGSGGELFFGEGSRLTVL.

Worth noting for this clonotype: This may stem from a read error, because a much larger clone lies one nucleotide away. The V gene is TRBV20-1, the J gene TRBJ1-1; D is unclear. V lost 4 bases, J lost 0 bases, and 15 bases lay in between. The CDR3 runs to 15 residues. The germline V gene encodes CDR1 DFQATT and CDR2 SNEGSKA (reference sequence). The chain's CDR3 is CSAIAARPLNTEAFF. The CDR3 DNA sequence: TGCAGTGCTATCGCCGCCAGACCACTGAACACTGAAGCTTTCTTT.

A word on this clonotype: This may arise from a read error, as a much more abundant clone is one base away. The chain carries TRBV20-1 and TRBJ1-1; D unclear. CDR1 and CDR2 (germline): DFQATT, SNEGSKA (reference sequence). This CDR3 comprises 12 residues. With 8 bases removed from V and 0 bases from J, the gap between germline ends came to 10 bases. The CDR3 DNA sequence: TGCAGTCCCGGAGGGATGAACACTGAAGCTTTCTTT. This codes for CSPGGMNTEAFF.

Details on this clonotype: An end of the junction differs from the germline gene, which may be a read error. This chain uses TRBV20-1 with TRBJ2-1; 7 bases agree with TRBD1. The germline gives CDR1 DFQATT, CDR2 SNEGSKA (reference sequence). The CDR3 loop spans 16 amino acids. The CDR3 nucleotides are TGCAGTGCTAGAATTCTTAACAGGGGCTCCTACAATGAGCGGTTCTTC. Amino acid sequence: CSARILNRGSYNERFF.

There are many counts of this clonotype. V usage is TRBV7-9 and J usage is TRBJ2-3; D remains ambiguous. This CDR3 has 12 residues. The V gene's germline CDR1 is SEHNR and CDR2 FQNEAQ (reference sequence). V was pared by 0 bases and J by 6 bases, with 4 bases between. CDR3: CASSLAADTQYF. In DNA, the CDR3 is TGTGCCAGCAGCTTAGCGGCTGATACGCAGTATTTT. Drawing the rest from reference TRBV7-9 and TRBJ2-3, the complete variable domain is DTGVSQNPRHKITKRGQNVTFRCDPISEHNRLYWYRQTLGQGPEFLTYFQNEAQLEKSRLLSDRFSAERPKGSFSTLEIQRTEQGDSAMYLCASSLAADTQYFGPGTRLTVL.

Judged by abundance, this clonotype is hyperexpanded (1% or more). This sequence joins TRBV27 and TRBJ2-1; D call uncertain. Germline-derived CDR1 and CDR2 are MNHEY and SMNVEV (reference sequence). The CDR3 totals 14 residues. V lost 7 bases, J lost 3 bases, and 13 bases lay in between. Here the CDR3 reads CASTPSTGYNEQFF. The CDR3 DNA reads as TGTGCCAGCACCCCCTCGACTGGCTACAATGAGCAGTTCTTC.

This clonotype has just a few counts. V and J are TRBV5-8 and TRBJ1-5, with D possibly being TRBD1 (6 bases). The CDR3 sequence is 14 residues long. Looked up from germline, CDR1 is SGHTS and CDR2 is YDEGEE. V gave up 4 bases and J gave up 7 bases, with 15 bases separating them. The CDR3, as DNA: TGTGCCAGCAGCCCAGGGGACTCGGGGCAGCCCCAGCATTTT. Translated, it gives CASSPGDSGQPQHF.

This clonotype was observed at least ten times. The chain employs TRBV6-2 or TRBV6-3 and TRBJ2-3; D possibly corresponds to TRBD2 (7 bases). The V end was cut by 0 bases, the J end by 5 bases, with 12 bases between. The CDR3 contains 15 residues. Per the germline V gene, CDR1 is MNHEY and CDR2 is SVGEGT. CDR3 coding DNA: TGTGCCAGCAGTTACTCGGGCGGGGGCAGAGATACGCAGTATTTT. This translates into CASSYSGGGRDTQYF.

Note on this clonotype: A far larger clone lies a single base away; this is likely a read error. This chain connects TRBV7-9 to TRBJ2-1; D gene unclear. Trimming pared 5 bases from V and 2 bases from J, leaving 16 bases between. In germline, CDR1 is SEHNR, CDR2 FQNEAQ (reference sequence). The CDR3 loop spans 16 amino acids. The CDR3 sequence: CASSTPQGIPYNEQFF. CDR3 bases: TGTGCCAGCAGCACACCTCAAGGTATTCCCTACAATGAGCAGTTCTTC. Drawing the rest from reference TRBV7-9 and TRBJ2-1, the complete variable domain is DTGVSQNPRHKITKRGQNVTFRCDPISEHNRLYWYRQTLGQGPEFLTYFQNEAQLEKSRLLSDRFSAERPKGSFSTLEIQRTEQGDSAMYLCASSTPQGIPYNEQFFGPGTRLTVL.

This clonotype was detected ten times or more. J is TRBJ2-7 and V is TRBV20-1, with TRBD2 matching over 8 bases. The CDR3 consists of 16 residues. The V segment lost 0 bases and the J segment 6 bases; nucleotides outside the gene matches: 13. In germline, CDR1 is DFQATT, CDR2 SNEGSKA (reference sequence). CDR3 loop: CSARDLARGGLGEQYF. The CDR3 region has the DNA TGCAGTGCTAGAGATCTGGCCCGGGGGGGGCTAGGCGAGCAGTACTTC.

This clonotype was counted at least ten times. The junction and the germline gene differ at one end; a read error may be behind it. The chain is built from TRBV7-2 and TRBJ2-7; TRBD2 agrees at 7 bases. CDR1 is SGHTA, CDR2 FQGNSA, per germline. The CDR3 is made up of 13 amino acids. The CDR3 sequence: CASSLGAGKPWNF. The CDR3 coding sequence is TGTGCCAGCAGCTTAGGAGCGGGAAAACCCTGGAACTTC.